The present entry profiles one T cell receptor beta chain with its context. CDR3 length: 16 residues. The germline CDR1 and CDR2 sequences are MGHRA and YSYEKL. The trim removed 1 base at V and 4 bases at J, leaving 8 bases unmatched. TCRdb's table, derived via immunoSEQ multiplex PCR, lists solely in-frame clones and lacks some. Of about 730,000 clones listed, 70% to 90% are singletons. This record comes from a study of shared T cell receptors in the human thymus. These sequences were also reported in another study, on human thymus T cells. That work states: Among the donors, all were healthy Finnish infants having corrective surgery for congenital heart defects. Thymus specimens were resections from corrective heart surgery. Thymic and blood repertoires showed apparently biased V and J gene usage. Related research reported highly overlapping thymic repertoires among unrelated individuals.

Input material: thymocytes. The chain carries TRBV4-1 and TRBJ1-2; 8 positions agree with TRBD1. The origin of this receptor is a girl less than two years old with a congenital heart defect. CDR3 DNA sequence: TGCGCCAGCAGCCAAGCCACAGGGGGGCAACCCTATGGCTACACCTTC. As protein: CASSQATGGQPYGYTF.